The 21 T cell receptor beta chains below all came from one sample that was sequenced in a study of early T cells in non-severe SARS-CoV-2 infection. One entry per CDR3 protein, called by TCRdb with MiXCR from the 5' RACE reads. Of about 59,000 distinct CDR3 sequences listed, over 10% were seen once; the top ten hold almost 9.5%. This material consisted of whole blood, taken at baseline. These receptors came from an adult who was a healthcare worker with PCR-confirmed SARS-CoV-2 infection or an uninfected control (not recorded which).

This clonotype was observed at least ten times. This chain connects TRBV7-9 to TRBJ2-3, with D perhaps given as TRBD1 or TRBD2 (5 bases each). There are 13 residues in the CDR3. Trimming shortened V by 7 bases and J by 3 bases, and 11 bases separated the two germline ends. CDR1 is SEHNR, CDR2 FQNEAQ, per germline (reference sequence). Here the CDR3 reads CASKPGPTDTQYF. CDR3 nucleotide sequence: TGTGCCAGCAAACCGGGACCGACAGATACGCAGTATTTT.

This clonotype was seen only a few times. CDR3: CASSGTANTGELFF. Here the CDR3 DNA reads TGTGCCAGCAGTGGGACAGCGAACACCGGGGAGCTGTTTTTT. The rearrangement joins TRBV2 to TRBJ2-2, with D tentatively TRBD1 (6 bases). The CDR3 runs to 14 residues. V was trimmed by 4 bases and J by 0 bases, leaving 6 bases between them. Germline V gene sequence: CDR1 SNHLY, CDR2 FYNNEI.

This clonotype was seen repeatedly, ten times or more. For the CDR3, the DNA is TGTGCCAGCTCCCTTCTATCAGATACGCAGTATTTT. Translation: CASSLLSDTQYF. The rearrangement links TRBV18 to TRBJ2-3, with no clear D. V was trimmed by 6 bases and J by 4 bases, leaving 8 bases between them. The CDR3 has 12 residues. Per the germline V gene, CDR1 is KGHSH and CDR2 is LQKENI.

This clonotype was found a few times. The chain joins TRBV28 to TRBJ2-5; D gene uncertain. This CDR3 is 14 amino acids long. Trimming left V 3 bases short and J 5 bases short, with 13 bases between. Germline CDR1 reads MDHEN; CDR2 reads SYDVKM. This chain's CDR3 is CASSFLARLETQYF. The CDR3 nucleotides are TGTGCCAGCAGTTTCCTCGCGCGGTTGGAGACCCAGTACTTC.

The chain employs TRBV20-1 and TRBJ2-2, with D perhaps TRBD2 (7 bases). V lost 6 bases, J lost 0 bases, and 17 bases lay in between. This CDR3 region has 16 residues. Germline V gene sequence: CDR1 DFQATT, CDR2 SNEGSKA (reference sequence). Here the CDR3 reads CSAPTSGDTNTGELFF. The CDR3 nucleotides are TGCAGTGCGCCAACCAGCGGGGACACGAACACCGGGGAGCTGTTTTTT.

The CDR3: CASSQEESASQHF. CDR3 coding DNA: TGCGCCAGCAGCCAAGAGGAGAGTGCGTCCCAGCATTTT. The chain links TRBV4-1 to TRBJ1-5; no clear D gene. Germline V lookup: CDR1 MGHRA, CDR2 YSYEKL. The V end lost 0 bases, the J end lost 11 bases, and 11 bases lay between the germline ends. The CDR3 runs 13 residues.

This rearrangement joins TRBV9 to TRBJ2-5, with TRBD2 matching 9 bases. The J segment lost 2 bases and the V segment lost 0 bases, leaving 5 bases of the junction unmatched. This CDR3 contains 16 residues. Germline CDR1 SGDLS, CDR2 YYNGEE. CDR3 sequence: CASSVANLAGQETQYF. CDR3 nucleotide sequence: TGTGCCAGCAGCGTAGCTAACCTAGCGGGGCAAGAGACCCAGTACTTC.

This clonotype showed up just a few times. The chain carries TRBV12-3 or TRBV12-4 and TRBJ2-1; 9 bases match TRBD2. This CDR3 has 18 residues. After removal of 1 base from V and 1 base from J, the junction contained 8 bases not matched to a gene. The CDR3 DNA reads as TGTGCCAGCAGTTTAGTTCTAGCGGGGTTTTCTTCCTACAATGAGCAGTTCTTC. Protein sequence: CASSLVLAGFSSYNEQFF.

The chain joins TRBV20-1 to TRBJ2-1, with unresolved D. The V gene lost 5 bases and the J gene lost 6 bases, with 8 bases spanning the gap. CDR3 length: 11 amino acids. CDR1 DFQATT and CDR2 SNEGSKA come from the germline V gene (reference sequence). This chain's CDR3 is CSAGKLNEQFF. The CDR3 nucleotides are TGCAGTGCTGGCAAACTCAATGAGCAGTTCTTC.

This clonotype was found many times. The chain uses TRBV6-2 or TRBV6-3 and TRBJ1-2; D is unclear. The CDR3 is made up of 14 amino acids. V was trimmed by 2 bases and J by 3 bases, leaving 10 bases between them. The germline gives CDR1 MNHEY, CDR2 SVGEGT. CDR3 amino acids: CASSYDHEDYGYTF. The CDR3 DNA is TGTGCCAGCAGTTACGATCACGAGGACTATGGCTACACCTTC.

In its sample, this clonotype was seen many times. The chain combines TRBV28 with TRBJ1-1; the match to TRBD1 covers 10 bases. This CDR3 is 16 amino acids long. Germline V gives CDR1 MDHEN, CDR2 SYDVKM. V trimming: 4 bases; J trimming: 3 bases; junction bases outside the gene matches: 8. The CDR3 spells CASSYAGQGRHTEAFF. The CDR3 region has the DNA TGTGCCAGCAGTTACGCGGGACAGGGGAGGCACACTGAAGCTTTCTTT.

This clonotype was seen repeatedly, ten times or more. V and J are TRBV7-8 and TRBJ1-4, with D perhaps matching TRBD1 (6 bases). Trimming shortened V by 4 bases and J by 7 bases, and 16 bases separated the two germline ends. The length of the CDR3 is 15 residues. Germline V CDR1 and CDR2: SGHVS, FQNEAQ. The CDR3 protein is CASSSLQGSGEKLFF. CDR3 nucleotides: TGTGCCAGCAGCTCCCTACAGGGTTCAGGTGAAAAACTGTTTTTT.

This clonotype turned up a few times. The chain has TRBV5-6 and TRBJ2-1; 7 nucleotides align to TRBD2. Germline V gives CDR1 SGHDT, CDR2 YYEEEE. This CDR3 is 15 amino acids long. The J segment lost 3 bases and the V segment lost 0 bases, leaving 3 bases of the junction unmatched. This CDR3 reads CASSLVREFYNEQFF. Here the CDR3 DNA reads TGTGCCAGCAGCTTGGTGCGGGAGTTCTACAATGAGCAGTTCTTC.

This chain joins TRBV7-2 and TRBJ1-3, with no clear D. The CDR3 runs to 19 residues. CDR1 SGHTA and CDR2 FQGNSA come from the germline V gene. Trimming pared 2 bases from V and 4 bases from J, leaving 24 bases between. The CDR3 bases are TGTGCCAGCAGCTTAAAACCCCCGCCGGGCTCCCGTGACGGAAACACCATATATTTT. Its protein product is CASSLKPPPGSRDGNTIYF.

This chain links TRBV7-3 with TRBJ2-2; unclear D gene. The V end was cut by 1 base, the J end by 4 bases, with 7 bases between. Germline V lookup: CDR1 SGHTA, CDR2 FQGTGA. The CDR3 runs 14 residues. CDR3 residues: CASSLKDRTGELFF. The CDR3 region has the DNA TGTGCCAGCAGCTTAAAGGATCGCACCGGGGAGCTGTTTTTT.

This clonotype occurred a few times. CDR3 coding DNA: TGTGCCAGCAGGGGCACAGGGTCAACTAATGAAAAACTGTTTTTT. This gives the protein CASRGTGSTNEKLFF. This rearrangement joins TRBV2 to TRBJ1-4; D is possibly TRBD1 (6 bases). The V gene's germline CDR1 is SNHLY and CDR2 FYNNEI. V was cut by 6 bases and J by 0 bases, with 11 bases left in between. This CDR3 is built from 15 residues.

The sample holds a few counts of this clonotype. This chain links TRBV3-1 with TRBJ2-7, with TRBD1 identical over 7 bases. The CDR3 extends over 15 amino acids. J gave up 1 base and V 0 bases, and 3 bases lay outside the gene matches. The germline V gene has CDR1 LGHDT and CDR2 YNNKEL (reference sequence). As DNA, the CDR3 is TGTGCCAGCAGCCAAGATGAGACAGGGTCCTACGAGCAGTACTTC. This translates into CASSQDETGSYEQYF.

The rearrangement links TRBV14 to TRBJ1-5; D remains unclear. V was shortened by 10 bases and J by 6 bases, with 13 bases between the two germline ends. The CDR3 runs 12 residues. Germline CDR1 SGHDN, CDR2 FVKESK. CDR3 in amino acids: CANRKTRQPQHF. In nucleotides, the CDR3 is TGTGCCAACAGAAAGACCCGTCAGCCCCAGCATTTT.

The chain has TRBV20-1 and TRBJ1-6; weak D call: TRBD1 (6 bases). CDR3 length equals 18 residues. Trimming pared 0 bases from V and 9 bases from J, leaving 24 bases between. The V gene's germline CDR1 is DFQATT and CDR2 SNEGSKA (reference sequence). Here the CDR3 reads CSARDLARGGPVGSPLHF. The CDR3, as DNA: TGCAGTGCTAGAGACCTAGCGAGGGGGGGGCCTGTCGGTTCACCCCTCCACTTT.

This clonotype was detected only a few times. V and J are TRBV7-2 and TRBJ2-7; 10 bases map to TRBD1. The CDR3 is 14 residues long. The germline gives CDR1 SGHTA, CDR2 FQGNSA. With 1 base clipped from V and 6 bases from J, the junction kept 3 bases outside the gene matches. The CDR3 bases are TGTGCCAGCAGCTTAGAGACAGGGGGCGGCGAGCAGTACTTC. This sequence encodes CASSLETGGGEQYF.

The chain is built from TRBV6-5 and TRBJ1-2, with D uncertain. The CDR3 is made up of 15 amino acids. V was pared by 0 bases and J by 6 bases, with 14 bases between. Per germline, CDR1 MNHEY and CDR2 SVGAGI. In DNA form, the CDR3 reads TGTGCCAGCAGTTACTCCGATGGGAATGGGGATGGCTACACCTTC. Amino acid sequence: CASSYSDGNGDGYTF.